This TCR beta chain was obtained from a study of blood T cell repertoires in COVID-19 (dated by TCRdb to 2020 to 2021). About the study as a whole: The collaborator samples originated in the United States, Italy and Spain and spanned the acute and convalescent phases of COVID-19. The material from the prospective study consisted of cDNA or gDNA derived from T cells, B-cell-depleted T cells, or PBMCs. Subjects who had been exposed to COVID-19, were actively infected with it, or had recovered from it provided the deeply sampled blood TCRbeta repertoires that made up the dataset. A freely available public database, intended as a resource for researchers studying the immune response to SARS-CoV-2, is where the repertoires were released. The samples were drawn from the first 160 participants of the ongoing ImmuneRACE study and from roughly 1,300 subjects provided by 6 global collaborators. Nearly every sample came with metadata listing a de-identified subject ID, COVID-19 status, age in years and sex. Where HLA class I and class II types were available, the types were taken from metadata supplied by the sample provider, not from assay-based typing.

A note on this clone: This clone's antigen is unknown. Base quality data are lacking; no much larger clone is found one base away.

From cysteine to phenylalanine, the CDR3 is 13 amino acids long. Just the 39-base CDR3 DNA is kept, in frame starting at base 1. The V and J ends are trimmed by 2 bases and 10 bases, leaving 15 bases between them. Via the germline V gene (reference sequence), CDR1 is GTSNPN and CDR2 SVGIG. What the study reported, not specific to this receptor: Clinical and demographic metadata were provided uncurated, with the amount varying by source and participant.

The immunoSEQ Assay, a bias-controlled multiplex PCR, was used to amplify TCRbeta CDR3 regions from genomic DNA. The original methods were these. Nucleated cell counts per sample were estimated from amplification of reference gene primers within the assay. Sequence reads were collapsed and filtered to measure the absolute abundance of every unique TCRbeta CDR3 rearrangement. For each sample, productive Simpson clonality was calculated by taking the square root of Simpson's diversity index across productive rearrangements. TCRdb obtained this table from immuneACCESS and retained in-frame rearrangements with V and J assigned. These tables miss some clones; where compared with another copy, unresolved V genes account for less than half of the shortfall, and the remainder is unexplained. V, J and clone size are those of that table, while D and trimming were read from the DNA. The sample table contains roughly 16,000 clones; only one count was recorded for roughly 93% of them. The ten biggest clones cover approximately 5% of the sample.

Collaborating institutions collected whole blood in K2EDTA tubes following their own protocols. Collaborator samples were shipped for TCRbeta analysis as frozen whole blood, isolated PBMCs, or DNA extracted from either sample type. The specimen was peripheral blood. This sequence was found in a human donor in a cohort sampled during active COVID-19. The sequence joins TRBV30 to TRBJ2-1, with TRBD1 tentatively as D gene (6 bases match). CDR3 reads: CAWSLGGSKEQFF. The nucleotide sequence reads TGTGCCTGGAGTTTAGGGGGATCGAAGGAGCAGTTCTTC.